Sequencing of this T cell receptor (beta chain) was carried out in a study of blood T cell repertoires in COVID-19. Whole-study context: Material from acute and convalescent COVID-19 was sourced from the United States, Italy and Spain. In each case, the material was cDNA or gDNA derived from T cells, B-cell-depleted T cells, or PBMCs.

Authors' processing steps: Estimated nucleated cell counts came from reference gene primer amplification. Some clones are missing from TCRdb's copy, which holds only in-frame ones; the method was immunoSEQ multiplex PCR. The DNA was the basis for D and trimming; V, J and clone size are from that table. The sample lists 120,000 or so clones; about 85% were seen once. V trimming: 5 bases; J trimming: 4 bases; junction bases outside the gene matches: 7. CDR3 size: 15 residues. CDR1 is KGHSH and CDR2 is LQKENI in the germline V gene. The sequenced material came from peripheral blood. The clonotype was recovered from a man in his 60s with acute or convalescent COVID-19. This chain uses TRBV18 with TRBJ2-1, with TRBD1 matching over 8 bases. The CDR3 loop is CASSNGQGPYNEQFF. DNA for the CDR3: TGTGCCAGCTCAAATGGACAGGGCCCGTACAATGAGCAGTTCTTC.